Listed here are 12 T cell receptor beta chains from one sample, sequenced in a study of blood T cell repertoires in COVID-19. Sequencing was performed with immunoSEQ multiplex PCR; in TCRdb, only in-frame clones are kept and a portion is missing. The profile covers some 97,000 clones, with roughly nine tenths appearing a single time and 1.5% to 2% taken by the ten largest. Sequencing used peripheral blood. These receptors came from a man aged 60 to 75 with acute or convalescent COVID-19.

CDR3 region: CASSLQQGNYGYTF. CDR3 nucleotides: TGCGCCAGCAGCTTGCAACAGGGGAACTATGGCTACACCTTC. The genes are TRBV5-1 and TRBJ1-2; 7 bases align to TRBD1. The germline V gene has CDR1 SGHRS and CDR2 YFSETQ. J was trimmed by 2 bases and V by 1 base; bases with no gene match: 2. This CDR3 has 14 amino acids.

This chain uses TRBV7-2 with TRBJ2-2, with D possibly TRBD1 on 6 matching bases. The ends were cut back, 2 bases at V and 7 bases at J, with 11 bases in the middle. Germline lookup yields CDR1 SGHTA and CDR2 FQGNSA. The CDR3 totals 14 residues. CDR3 nucleotide sequence: TGTGCCAGCAGCTTAAACAGGGTAAACGGGGAGCTGTTTTTT. Encoded protein: CASSLNRVNGELFF.

This clone was picked up a small number of times. J is TRBJ1-3 and V is TRBV12-3 or TRBV12-4; D is uncertain. The CDR3 spans 13 residues. Between the trimmed V and J ends, which lost 8 bases and 0 bases, there was a span of 8 bases. CDR3 sequence (DNA): TGTGCCAGCCGAGATGTCTCTGGAAACACCATATATTTT. Its protein is CASRDVSGNTIYF.

The V gene is TRBV5-4, the J gene TRBJ1-1; maybe TRBD1 (5 bases). Germline CDR1 and CDR2: SGHNT and YYREEE (reference sequence). The ends were cut back, 0 bases at V and 5 bases at J, with 14 bases in the middle. The CDR3 extends over 15 amino acids. DNA of the CDR3: TGTGCCAGCAGCTTGGCGCGGGGGTGGCTTACTGAAGCTTTCTTT. Translation: CASSLARGWLTEAFF.

The chain uses TRBV7-2 and TRBJ2-2, with 7 bases matching TRBD2. This CDR3 contains 14 residues. CDR1 is SGHTA, CDR2 FQGNSA, per germline. V trimming: 4 bases; J trimming: 4 bases; junction bases outside the gene matches: 3. Here the CDR3 reads CASSSAGVTGELFF. For the CDR3, the DNA is TGTGCCAGCAGCTCGGCGGGAGTCACCGGGGAGCTGTTTTTT.

This chain uses TRBV13 with TRBJ2-2, with D hard to call. Germline CDR1 is PRHDT and CDR2 is FYEKMQ (reference sequence). V dropped 5 bases and J dropped 4 bases, with 8 bases sitting between them. The CDR3 consists of 13 residues. CDR3 in amino acids: CASSVRFTGELFF. CDR3 DNA: TGTGCCAGCAGCGTACGGTTCACCGGGGAGCTGTTTTTT.

This chain connects TRBV5-8 to TRBJ2-1; 16 bases agree with TRBD2. V lost 0 bases to trimming and J lost 5 bases; unmatched junction nucleotides: 5. The CDR3 has 18 residues. Germline V gene data show CDR1 as SGHTS and CDR2 as YDEGEE. Here the CDR3 reads CASSLVGTSGGANNEQFF. The CDR3 bases are TGTGCCAGCAGCTTGGTGGGGACTAGCGGGGGGGCCAACAATGAGCAGTTCTTC. The variable domain in full, completed from reference TRBV5-8 and TRBJ2-1, reads EAGVTQSPTHLIKTRGQQATLRCSPISGHTSVYWYQQALGLGLQFLLWYDEGEERNRGNFPPRFSGRQFPNYSSELNVNALELEDSALYLCASSLVGTSGGANNEQFFGPGTRLTVL.

J is TRBJ1-1 and V is TRBV5-5; 12 bases fit TRBD1. Germline CDR1 SGHKS, CDR2 YYEKEE (reference sequence). The V gene end was trimmed by 4 bases and the J gene end by 0 bases; junction bases not matched to a gene: 7. This CDR3 spans 17 amino acids. This CDR3 is CASSLGQGAGMNTEAFF. The DNA of the CDR3 is TGTGCCAGCAGCCTGGGACAGGGGGCCGGAATGAACACTGAAGCTTTCTTT.

For the CDR3, the DNA is TGTGCCAGCAGCTCTCTCGGGACAGGAGGAGACTATGGCTACACCTTC. It translates to CASSSLGTGGDYGYTF. The chain has TRBV11-2 and TRBJ1-2; 8 nucleotides match TRBD1. Germline trimming cut 4 bases from V and 3 bases from J; bases unmatched to any gene: 10. Germline V gene lookup returns CDR1 SGHAT and CDR2 FQNNGV. CDR3 length: 16 amino acids.

This clone was found once. The chain couples TRBV10-2 to TRBJ1-4; tentative D call: TRBD1 (5 bases). Germline CDR1 is WSHSY and CDR2 is SAAADI. The CDR3 covers 15 residues. The germline V and J ends were trimmed by 2 bases and 7 bases, with 14 bases remaining between them. The CDR3 sequence is CASSEVGGVVEKLFF. DNA of the CDR3: TGCGCCAGCAGTGAGGTTGGAGGGGTAGTTGAAAAACTGTTTTTT.

V gene TRBV3-1 (or the pseudogene TRBV3-2) combines with J gene TRBJ2-5, with 10 bases aligning to TRBD2. CDR3 size: 15 residues. Germline V gives CDR1 LGHDT, CDR2 YNNKEL (reference sequence). V was clipped by 2 bases and J by 2 bases; unmatched bases: 2. The CDR3 coding sequence is TGTGCCAGCAGCCAACCTAGCGGGGGACAAGAGACCCAGTACTTC. Its translation is CASSQPSGGQETQYF.

The genes are TRBV7-2 and TRBJ1-6; TRBD1 agrees at 8 bases. This CDR3 region has 16 residues. Germline V gene sequence: CDR1 SGHTA, CDR2 FQGNSA. V shed 3 bases and J 4 bases; nucleotides not matched to a gene: 5. The CDR3 coding sequence is TGTGCCAGCAGCTTCCCGACAGGGGTTTATAATTCACCCCTCCACTTT. Protein sequence: CASSFPTGVYNSPLHF.